Following are 13 T cell receptor beta chains from one sample sequenced in a study of T cell responses to AZD1222 COVID-19 vaccine. Libraries were prepared by immunoSEQ multiplex PCR; TCRdb keeps only in-frame clonotypes and omits some of them. The data show 150,000 to 200,000 clones, 94% seen once. Specimen: peripheral blood, collected on day 0 of AZD1222 vaccination. The source of these receptors is an adult in good health.

The V and J genes are TRBV25-1 and TRBJ1-2; D unresolved. The germline V gene encodes CDR1 MGHDK and CDR2 SYGVNS. V lost 6 bases and J 8 bases, leaving 10 bases between the germline ends. The CDR3 length is 11 residues. The CDR3 nucleotides are TGTGCCAGCAGGGAGAACGGGGGCTACACCTTC. Translated, it gives CASRENGGYTF.

This rearrangement joins TRBV6-5 to TRBJ2-5; D ambiguous. Trimming stripped 7 bases from V and 5 bases from J, with 11 bases between. CDR1 MNHEY and CDR2 SVGAGI come from the germline V gene. The length of the CDR3 is 12 residues. The CDR3 reads CASTGLSETQYF. CDR3 sequence (DNA): TGTGCCAGCACCGGGTTATCGGAGACCCAGTACTTC.

The chain couples TRBV12-5 to TRBJ2-3, with D hard to call. Trimming removed 1 base from V and 4 bases from J, with 3 bases in between. CDR3 length: 12 residues. Germline V gene sequence: CDR1 LGHNT, CDR2 FRNRAP. The DNA for the CDR3 is TGTGCTAGTGGTTTGGGGCCAGATACGCAGTATTTT. As protein: CASGLGPDTQYF.

The J gene is TRBJ2-1, the V gene TRBV7-6, with D unclear. Germline values: CDR1 SGHVS, CDR2 FNYEAQ. The CDR3 totals 15 residues. Trimming left V 2 bases short and J 10 bases short, with 18 bases between. CDR3 in amino acids: CASSLREPVAREQFF. The CDR3 nucleotides are TGTGCCAGCAGCTTACGAGAGCCCGTGGCCAGGGAGCAGTTCTTC.

This chain connects TRBV6-5 to TRBJ2-5; D call uncertain. This CDR3 has 15 residues. Germline CDR1 reads MNHEY; CDR2 reads SVGAGI. V was cut by 0 bases and J by 2 bases, with 10 bases left in between. The chain's CDR3 is CASSYSYRPQETQYF. In nucleotides, the CDR3 is TGTGCCAGCAGTTACTCGTACAGACCGCAAGAGACCCAGTACTTC.

This chain connects TRBV27 to TRBJ1-1; D perhaps matches TRBD1 (5 bases). The CDR3 totals 11 residues. V lost 8 bases and J lost 5, with 9 bases in between. The V gene's germline CDR1 is MNHEY and CDR2 SMNVEV (reference sequence). CDR3 sequence (DNA): TGTGCCAGCTCGTGGGGGACTGAAGCTTTCTTT. Protein product: CASSWGTEAFF.

The chain is built from TRBV29-1 and TRBJ1-1; 8 bases agree with TRBD1. The length of the CDR3 is 14 residues. Looked up from germline, CDR1 is SQVTM and CDR2 is ANQGSEA. The J segment lost 7 bases and the V segment lost 4 bases, leaving 11 bases of the junction unmatched. CDR3 coding DNA: TGCAGCGTTGCTTGGGACAGGAACATAATTGAAGCTTTCTTT. It yields the protein CSVAWDRNIIEAFF.

The rearrangement joins TRBV6-5 to TRBJ1-1, with D possibly TRBD1 on 5 matching bases. There are 13 residues in the CDR3. Per germline, CDR1 MNHEY and CDR2 SVGAGI. V was shortened by 8 bases and J by 6 bases, with 16 bases between the two germline ends. The CDR3 region has the DNA TGTGCCAGCTCCCCGGAGGGGTTAGCTGAAGCTTTCTTT. Its translation is CASSPEGLAEAFF.

The CDR3 loop reads CARTGGLTATNEKLFF. The CDR3 bases are TGTGCCAGGACGGGGGGCCTAACGGCAACTAATGAAAAACTGTTTTTT. The chain combines TRBV21-1 with TRBJ1-4. TRBV21-1 is labeled a pseudogene. This CDR3 is built from 16 residues.

V usage is TRBV9 and J usage is TRBJ1-3; 7 nucleotides line up with TRBD1. This CDR3 contains 17 residues. Germline assignment: CDR1 SGDLS and CDR2 YYNGEE. Trimming removed 4 bases from V and 2 bases from J; junction bases left unmatched: 12. Written as DNA, the CDR3 is TGTGCCAGCAGCTCAAGAATACAGGGGTCCACTGGAAACACCATATATTTT. Translated, it gives CASSSRIQGSTGNTIYF.

The table lists this clone with a count of one. The chain combines TRBV2 with TRBJ1-5, with unresolved D. V lost 6 bases to trimming and J lost 2 bases, with 11 bases between them. This CDR3 spans 14 amino acids. Germline V gene data show CDR1 as SNHLY and CDR2 as FYNNEI. CDR3 DNA sequence: TGTGCCAGCAGCCCGGACGGGGGCAATCAGCCCCAGCATTTT. This codes for CASSPDGGNQPQHF.

V and J are TRBV6-1 and TRBJ1-5; D remains ambiguous. The CDR3 contains 13 residues. Germline V lookup: CDR1 MNHNS, CDR2 SASEGT. The V gene lost 2 bases and the J gene lost 6 bases, with 8 bases spanning the gap. The chain's CDR3 is CASSETRAQPQHF. The CDR3 DNA is TGTGCCAGCAGTGAAACCCGGGCTCAGCCCCAGCATTTT.

This rearrangement joins TRBV29-1 to TRBJ2-3; 14 positions match TRBD2. Germline V gene data show CDR1 as SQVTM and CDR2 as ANQGSEA. The V and J ends lost 7 bases and 2 bases, in that order; junction bases with no gene match: 17. The CDR3 is made up of 19 amino acids. The CDR3 sequence is CSATGTLGLAGGFTDTQYF. The CDR3 region has the DNA TGCAGCGCCACCGGGACTTTAGGACTAGCGGGAGGCTTCACAGATACGCAGTATTTT.